This T cell receptor beta chain was obtained from a study of cytomegalovirus exposure and HLA in healthy donors. The protocol was immunoSEQ multiplex PCR, while the TCRdb copy is restricted to in-frame clones and leaves out a portion. The sample shows some 190,000 clones, approximately 85% of them seen only once. The junction had 8 bases not matched to a gene; V was cut back by 4 bases and J by 7 bases. The CDR3 has 14 residues. Germline V lookup: CDR1 SGHRS, CDR2 YFSETQ. The V and J genes are TRBV5-1 and TRBJ1-5; 7 bases fit TRBD1. This receptor was identified in a woman under 30 in good health and CMV-seronegative. The sequenced material came from PBMCs. The CDR3 sequence: CASSPDRYDQPQHF. In nucleotides, the CDR3 is TGCGCCAGCAGCCCGGACAGGTACGACCAGCCCCAGCATTTT.